This T cell receptor beta chain was retrieved from a study of glioma-infiltrating T cells. The study's findings and limits: Above-expected tissue-blood divergence occurred in all gliomas, most in low-grade ones. Tissue and blood shared very few CDR3 sequences.

Germline trimming cut 5 bases from V and 6 bases from J; bases unmatched to any gene: 7. CDR1 is SEHNR and CDR2 is FQNEAQ in the germline V gene (reference sequence). This CDR3 has 14 amino acids. Amplification of TCR alpha and beta CDR3 regions from RNA used iRepertoire nested multiplex PCR. TCRdb processed the multiplex PCR reads anew with MiXCR; each CDR3 protein has one entry. The sample consists of approximately 110,000 distinct CDR3 sequences, 23% of them appearing once. On this clonotype itself: Its antigen is not identified.

The chain links TRBV7-9 to TRBJ2-7, with TRBD1 identical over 10 bases. Material: glioma tissue, nonneoplastic brain tissue, or PBMCs (not recorded which). The origin of this receptor is a human donor with low-grade glioma or glioblastoma, undergoing nonglioma brain surgery, or in good health (not recorded which). The CDR3 loop reads CASSTGQGGVEQYF. For the CDR3, the DNA is TGTGCCAGCAGCACCGGACAGGGGGGGGTCGAGCAGTACTTC.